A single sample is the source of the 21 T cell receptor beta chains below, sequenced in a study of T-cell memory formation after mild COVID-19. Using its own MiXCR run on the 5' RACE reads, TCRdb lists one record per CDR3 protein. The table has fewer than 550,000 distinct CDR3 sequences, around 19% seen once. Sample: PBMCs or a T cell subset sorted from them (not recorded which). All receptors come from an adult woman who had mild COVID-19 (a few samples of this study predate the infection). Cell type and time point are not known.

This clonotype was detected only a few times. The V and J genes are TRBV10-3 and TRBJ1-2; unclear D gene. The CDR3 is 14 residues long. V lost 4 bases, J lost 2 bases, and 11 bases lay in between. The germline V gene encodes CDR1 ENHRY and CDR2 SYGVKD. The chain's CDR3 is CAISVVGQNYGYTF. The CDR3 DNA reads TGTGCCATCAGTGTGGTAGGGCAGAACTATGGCTACACCTTC.

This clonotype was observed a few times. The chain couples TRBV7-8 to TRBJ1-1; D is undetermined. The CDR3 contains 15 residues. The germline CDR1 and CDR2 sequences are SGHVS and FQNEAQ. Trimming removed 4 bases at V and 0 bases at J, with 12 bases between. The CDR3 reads CASSSDRFMNTEAFF. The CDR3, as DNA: TGTGCCAGCAGCTCGGACCGGTTCATGAACACTGAAGCTTTCTTT.

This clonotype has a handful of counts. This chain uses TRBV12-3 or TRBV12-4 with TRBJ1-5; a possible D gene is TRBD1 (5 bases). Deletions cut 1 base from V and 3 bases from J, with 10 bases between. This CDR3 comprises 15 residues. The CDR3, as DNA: TGTGCCAGCAGTTTAGGGGGCAGTCACAATCAGCCCCAGCATTTT. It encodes CASSLGGSHNQPQHF.

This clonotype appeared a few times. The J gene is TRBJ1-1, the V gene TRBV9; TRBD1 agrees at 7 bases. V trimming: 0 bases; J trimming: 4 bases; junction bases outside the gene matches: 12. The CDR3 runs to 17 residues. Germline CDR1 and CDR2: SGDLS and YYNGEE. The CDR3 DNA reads TGTGCCAGCAGCGTAGCAGGGACAGTCCCCCCCGGCACTGAAGCTTTCTTT. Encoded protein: CASSVAGTVPPGTEAFF.

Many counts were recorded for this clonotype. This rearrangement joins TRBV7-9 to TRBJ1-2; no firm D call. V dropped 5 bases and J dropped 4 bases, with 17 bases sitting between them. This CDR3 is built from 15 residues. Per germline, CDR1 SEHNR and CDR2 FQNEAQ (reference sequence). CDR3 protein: CASSPGRSRFYGYTF. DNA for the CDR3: TGTGCCAGCAGCCCCGGACGGAGCCGCTTCTATGGCTACACCTTC. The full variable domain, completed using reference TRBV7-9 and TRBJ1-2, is DTGVSQNPRHKITKRGQNVTFRCDPISEHNRLYWYRQTLGQGPEFLTYFQNEAQLEKSRLLSDRFSAERPKGSFSTLEIQRTEQGDSAMYLCASSPGRSRFYGYTFGSGTRLTVV.

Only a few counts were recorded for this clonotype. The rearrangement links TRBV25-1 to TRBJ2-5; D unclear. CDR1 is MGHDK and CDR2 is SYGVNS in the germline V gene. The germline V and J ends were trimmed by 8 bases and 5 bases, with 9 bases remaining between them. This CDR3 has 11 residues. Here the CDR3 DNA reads TGTGCCAGCTCCGCCGCCGAGACCCAGTACTTC. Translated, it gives CASSAAETQYF. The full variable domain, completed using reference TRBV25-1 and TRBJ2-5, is EADIYQTPRYLVIGTGKKITLECSQTMGHDKMYWYQQDPGMELHLIHYSYGVNSTEKGDLSSESTVSRIRTEHFPLTLESARPSHTSQYLCASSAAETQYFGPGTRLLVL.

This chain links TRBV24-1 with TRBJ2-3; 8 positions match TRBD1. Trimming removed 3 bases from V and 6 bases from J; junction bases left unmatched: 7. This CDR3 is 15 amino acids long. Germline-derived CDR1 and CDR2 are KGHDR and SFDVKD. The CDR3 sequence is CATSDPQGATDTQYF. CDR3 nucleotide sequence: TGTGCCACCAGTGATCCTCAGGGGGCCACGGATACGCAGTATTTT.

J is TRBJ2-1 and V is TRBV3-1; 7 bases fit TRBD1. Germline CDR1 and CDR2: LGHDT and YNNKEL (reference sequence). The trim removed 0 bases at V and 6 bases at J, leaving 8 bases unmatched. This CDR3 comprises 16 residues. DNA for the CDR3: TGTGCCAGCAGCCAAGAAGCGACAGGGAAAGGCAATGAGCAGTTCTTC. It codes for CASSQEATGKGNEQFF.

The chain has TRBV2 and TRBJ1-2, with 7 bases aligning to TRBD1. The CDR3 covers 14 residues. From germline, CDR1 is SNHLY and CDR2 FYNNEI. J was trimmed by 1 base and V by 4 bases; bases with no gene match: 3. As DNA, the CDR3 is TGTGCCAGCAGTGCGGCAGGGGGTAACTATGGCTACACCTTC. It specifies CASSAAGGNYGYTF.

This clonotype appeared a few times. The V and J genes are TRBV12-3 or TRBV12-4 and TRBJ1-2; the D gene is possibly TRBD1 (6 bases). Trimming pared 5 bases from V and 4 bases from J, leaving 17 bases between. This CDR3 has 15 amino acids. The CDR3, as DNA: TGTGCCAGCAGTAACAAAGGGGGTTGGAGCTATGGCTACACCTTC. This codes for CASSNKGGWSYGYTF.

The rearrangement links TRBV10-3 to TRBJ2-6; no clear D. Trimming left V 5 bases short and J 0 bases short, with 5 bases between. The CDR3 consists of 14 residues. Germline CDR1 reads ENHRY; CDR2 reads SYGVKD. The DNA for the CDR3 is TGTGCCATCAGTAAACCCTCTGGGGCCAACGTCCTGACTTTC. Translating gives CAISKPSGANVLTF.

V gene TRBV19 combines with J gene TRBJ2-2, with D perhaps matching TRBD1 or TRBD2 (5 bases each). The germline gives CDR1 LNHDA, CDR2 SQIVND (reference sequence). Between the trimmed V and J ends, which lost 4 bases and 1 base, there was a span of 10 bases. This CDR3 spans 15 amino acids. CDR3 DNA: TGTGCCAGTAGTACGGGACGGGAGAACACCGGGGAGCTGTTTTTT. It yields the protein CASSTGRENTGELFF.

The CDR3 DNA follows: TGTGCCAGTAGTATATGGTCTAGTAATTTGGCAGATACGCAGTATTTT. Translation gives CASSIWSSNLADTQYF. This chain connects TRBV19 to TRBJ2-3; D unclear. There are 16 residues in the CDR3. Germline V gene lookup returns CDR1 LNHDA and CDR2 SQIVND (reference sequence). The V and J ends lost 2 bases and 4 bases respectively, with 16 bases between them. Together with reference TRBV19 and TRBJ2-3, the CDR3 gives the full variable domain: DGGITQSPKYLFRKEGQNVTLSCEQNLNHDAMYWYRQDPGQGLRLIYYSQIVNDFQKGDIAEGYSVSREKKESFPLTVTSAQKNPTAFYLCASSIWSSNLADTQYFGPGTRLTVL.

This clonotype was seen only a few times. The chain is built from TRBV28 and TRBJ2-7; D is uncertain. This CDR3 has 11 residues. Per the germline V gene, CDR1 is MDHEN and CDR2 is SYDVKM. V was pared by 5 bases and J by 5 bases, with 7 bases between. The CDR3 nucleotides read TGTGCCAGCAGTGATTGGGACGAGCAGTACTTC. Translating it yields CASSDWDEQYF. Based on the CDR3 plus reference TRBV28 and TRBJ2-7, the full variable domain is DVKVTQSSRYLVKRTGEKVFLECVQDMDHENMFWYRQDPGLGLRLIYFSYDVKMKEKGDIPEGYSVSREKKERFSLILESASTNQTSMYLCASSDWDEQYFGPGTRLTVT.

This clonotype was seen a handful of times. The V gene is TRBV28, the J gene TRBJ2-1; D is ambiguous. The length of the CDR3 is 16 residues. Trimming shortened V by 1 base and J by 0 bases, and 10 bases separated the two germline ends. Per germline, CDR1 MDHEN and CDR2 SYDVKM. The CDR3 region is CASSLSVESSYNEQFF. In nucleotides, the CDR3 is TGTGCCAGCAGTTTATCAGTTGAGAGCTCCTACAATGAGCAGTTCTTC.

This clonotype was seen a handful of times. This chain's CDR3 is CASSVSVGPLETQYF. The CDR3 DNA sequence: TGTGCCAGCAGCGTATCAGTAGGGCCGCTCGAGACCCAGTACTTC. The chain has TRBV9 and TRBJ2-5; D unresolved. With 1 base removed from V and 5 bases from J, the gap between germline ends came to 15 bases. CDR1 and CDR2 (germline): SGDLS, YYNGEE. CDR3 length: 15 amino acids.

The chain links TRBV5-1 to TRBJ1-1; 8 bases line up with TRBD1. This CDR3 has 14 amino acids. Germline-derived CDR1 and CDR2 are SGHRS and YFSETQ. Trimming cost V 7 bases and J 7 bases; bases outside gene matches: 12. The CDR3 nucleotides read TGCGCCAGCTTTTGGGACAGGCTTTCGGGTGAAGCTTTCTTT. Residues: CASFWDRLSGEAFF. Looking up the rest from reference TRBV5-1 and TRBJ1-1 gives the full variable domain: KAGVTQTPRYLIKTRGQQVTLSCSPISGHRSVSWYQQTPGQGLQFLFEYFSETQRNKGNFPGRFSGRQFSNSRSEMNVSTLELGDSALYLCASFWDRLSGEAFFGQGTRLTVV.

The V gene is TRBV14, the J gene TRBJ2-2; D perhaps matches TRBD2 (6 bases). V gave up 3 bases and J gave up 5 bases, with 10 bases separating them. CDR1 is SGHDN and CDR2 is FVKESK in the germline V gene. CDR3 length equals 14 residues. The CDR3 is CASSQTSWTGELFF. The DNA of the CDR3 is TGTGCCAGCAGCCAGACTAGTTGGACCGGGGAGCTGTTTTTT.

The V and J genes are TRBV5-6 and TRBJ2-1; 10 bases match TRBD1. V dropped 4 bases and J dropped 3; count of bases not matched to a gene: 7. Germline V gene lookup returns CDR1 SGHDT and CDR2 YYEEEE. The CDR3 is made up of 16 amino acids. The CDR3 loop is CASSTDRGRIYNEQFF. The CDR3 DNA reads TGTGCCAGCAGCACTGACAGGGGGCGAATCTACAATGAGCAGTTCTTC.

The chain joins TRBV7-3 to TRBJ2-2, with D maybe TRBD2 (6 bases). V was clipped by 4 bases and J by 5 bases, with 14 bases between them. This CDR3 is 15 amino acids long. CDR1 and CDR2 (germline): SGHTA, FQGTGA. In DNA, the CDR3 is TGTGCCAGCAGCTCGGAGGGGCTGGGAACCGGGGAGCTGTTTTTT. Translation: CASSSEGLGTGELFF.

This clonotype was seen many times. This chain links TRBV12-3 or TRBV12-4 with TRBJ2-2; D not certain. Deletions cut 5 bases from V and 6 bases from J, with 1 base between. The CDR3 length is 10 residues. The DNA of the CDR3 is TGTGCCAGCAGTGCCGGGGAGCTGTTTTTT. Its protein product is CASSAGELFF.